This paragraph reports one T cell receptor (beta chain). Antigen specificity is unknown. The source of the sample is a study of vaccination effects on CD4 cells after COVID-19. This CDR3 is 13 amino acids long. The germline gives CDR1 KGHDR, CDR2 SFDVKD. Trimming removed 1 base from V and 8 bases from J, with 8 bases in between. The table came from immunoSEQ multiplex PCR; TCRdb's copy has only in-frame clones and leaves some out. The sample holds more than 20,000 clones, around 79% seen once. CD4+ T cells specific for antigen were expanded with viral peptide pools by the ViraFEST assay before sequencing. CD4+ T cells were isolated after roughly nine days of culture. Two doses of either BNT162b2 or mRNA-1273 were given to each participant.

Specimen: CD4+ T cells from PBMCs cultured with SARS-CoV-2 spike peptides, collected after COVID-19 vaccination. This chain uses TRBV24-1 with TRBJ2-1; D may correspond to TRBD1 or TRBD2 (5 bases each). This clonotype originated in a human donor who received a COVID-19 vaccine. Some clones in this sample may be carry-over from other donors' samples. CDR3 amino acids: CATSDFQGDEQFF. DNA for the CDR3: TGTGCCACCAGTGATTTCCAGGGAGATGAGCAGTTCTTC.